The present TCR beta chain was sequenced within a study of control samples from healthy donors and cancer patients. Only in-frame clones appear in the TCRdb table, and some are missing; sequencing was by immunoSEQ multiplex PCR. The data contain about 51,000 clones, roughly 90% of them singletons. There are 14 residues in the CDR3. The V gene lost 5 bases and the J gene lost 2 bases, with 10 bases spanning the gap. The germline V gene has CDR1 SGHTA and CDR2 FQGTGA. The gene calls are TRBV7-3 and TRBJ2-1; D is ambiguous. This clonotype was sampled from a man over 45 with head and neck cancer. Sequencing input: PBMCs. CDR3 protein: CASSPAGTYNEQFF. The CDR3 DNA reads as TGTGCCAGCAGCCCGGCCGGTACCTACAATGAGCAGTTCTTC.